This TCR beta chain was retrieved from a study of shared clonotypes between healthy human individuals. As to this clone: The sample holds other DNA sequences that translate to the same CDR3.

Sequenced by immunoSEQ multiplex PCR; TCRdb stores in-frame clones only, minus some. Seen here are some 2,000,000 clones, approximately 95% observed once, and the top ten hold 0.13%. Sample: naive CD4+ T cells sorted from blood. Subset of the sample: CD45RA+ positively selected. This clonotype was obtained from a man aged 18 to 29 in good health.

The CDR3 spells CASSLRDTQYF. As DNA, the CDR3 is TGCGCCAGCAGCTTAAGGGATACGCAGTATTTT. V usage is TRBV5-1 and J usage is TRBJ2-3; no definite D call. The CDR3 has 11 amino acids. The germline V gene encodes CDR1 SGHRS and CDR2 YFSETQ. Deletions cut 2 bases from V and 6 bases from J, with 4 bases between.